The rows below give T cell receptor beta chains drawn from one sample of a study of Tregs in tolerant kidney transplant recipients. No antigen is known for these receptors. The assay was immunoSEQ multiplex PCR, and TCRdb's table has in-frame clones only and misses some. The data show approximately 30,000 clones, 70% to 85% seen once. The source material was Tregs from blood cultured with allogeneic cells. The receptors stem from a human donor in good health. Both conserved end residues are part of each CDR3. Each record gives: clone size, V gene, D gene, J gene, CDR3 DNA, CDR3 protein. A D gene is named only where the DNA matches it firmly. Clone size is stated in some rows and not others, as once, few, many or a class when expanded.

-	TRBV30	-	TRBJ2-2	TGTGCCTGGAGCCGGGGCAGGGTCGACACCGGGGAGCTGTTTTTT	CAWSRGRVDTGELFF
once	TRBV25-1	-	TRBJ1-2	TGTGCCAGCACCTCAAGTTTGTATGGCTACACCTTC	CASTSSLYGYTF
-	TRBV4-2	-	TRBJ1-2	TGTGCCAGCAGCCCCGAGGGAACCCCGGGAGAATATGGCTACACCTTC	CASSPEGTPGEYGYTF
once	TRBV6-5	-	TRBJ2-7	TGTGCCAGCAGGCCGGGGTCCACTAGGGAGCAGTACTTC	CASRPGSTREQYF
-	TRBV7-2	-	TRBJ1-2	TGTGCCAGCAGCCCCCAGGGACTCCCGTCGGGCTACACCTTC	CASSPQGLPSGYTF
-	TRBV6-5	-	TRBJ1-2	TGTGCCAGCAGCAAAGCAGGGAGCGGCTATGGCTACACCTTC	CASSKAGSGYGYTF
few	TRBV2	-	TRBJ1-5	TGTGCCAGCACCCTAGCGGGGCTTAAGCCCCAGCATTTT	CASTLAGLKPQHF
-	TRBV4-1	-	TRBJ1-3	TGCGCCAGCAGCCTAGACTTGATTGGAAACACCATATATTTT	CASSLDLIGNTIYF
-	TRBV30	-	TRBJ2-3	TGTGCCTGGAGGTTGGGCGGGACGCCAAACACAGATACGCAGTATTTT	CAWRLGGTPNTDTQYF
-	TRBV5-5	TRBD2	TRBJ2-7	TGTGCCAGCAGCCCCCTAGCGGGAGGGATATACGAGCAGTACTTC	CASSPLAGGIYEQYF
-	TRBV29-1	-	TRBJ2-7	TGCAGCGTTGCGAAGATGGGGGTCGGCTACGAGCAGTACTTC	CSVAKMGVGYEQYF
-	TRBV4-3	TRBD2	TRBJ2-3	TGCGCCAGCAGCCAAGAGCCGGGAGGTACCTTCAGCACAGATACGCAGTATTTT	CASSQEPGGTFSTDTQYF